This TCR beta chain was recorded in a study of T-cell reconstitution after alpha-beta-depleted transplantation in children listed by TCRdb under 2016. Regarding the study in general: The study quantitatively tracked T-cell immune reconstitution after TCRalphabeta/CD19-depleted allogeneic hematopoietic cell transplantation in children using TCR repertoire profiling. The paper as a whole reports these results and caveats: In some patients, high TCRbeta diversity at day 60 was attributed to recipient T cells and intrathymic progenitors that had survived conditioning. Hyperexpanded clone frequencies declined over subsequent months; after one year, T-cell counts and TCRbeta diversity were mostly attributed to newly produced T cells. About two months after transplant, the apparently early recovery of alphabetaT-cell counts reportedly depended on just several hundred clones that had expanded rapidly and came from non-depleted graft cells.

The method behind the library was PCR. Sequencing was carried out with an Illumina HiSeq 2500. TCR libraries were prepared with molecular barcoding, using unique molecular identifiers to normalize TCRbeta repertoire quantification. TCRdb trimmed the raw reads at Q25, called clones with MiXCR and kept productive beta chains. Every entry covers one CDR3 protein and lists the most common genes and DNA from its rows. This sample comprises 250,000 to 300,000 distinct CDR3 sequences, roughly a tenth of them detected only once. Less than 9% of the sample is held by the ten biggest clonotypes. This clonotype was recorded at least ten times. This clone's antigen is unknown. No base-level quality is on record; no much larger clone is a single base apart. Read against the paper, the sample's treatment or condition label means: allogeneic hematopoietic cell transplantation with graft depleted of TCRalphabeta T cells and CD19 B cells. TCRalphabeta/CD19-depleted allogeneic hematopoietic cell grafts were given to the transplant recipients, all of whom were children.

Material: PBMCs, obtained before TCRalphabeta/CD19-depleted stem cell transplant. The sequence derives from a boy younger than two with acute myeloid leukemia, due to receive a stem cell transplant.

The nucleotides read TGTGCCAGCAGTTTATGGGGGACACAAGAGACCCAGTACTTC. Its amino acids are CASSLWGTQETQYF. The chain joins TRBV28 to TRBJ2-5; a weak D assignment points to TRBD1 (6 bases agree). V sheds 0 bases and J sheds 2 bases, leaving 7 bases between their ends. CDR1 MDHEN and CDR2 SYDVKM are derived from the germline V gene. Measured from the cysteine to the phenylalanine, the CDR3 is 14 residues long. Of the read, only the CDR3 DNA is kept; its 42 bases are in frame from base 1.